One sample yielded the 26 T cell receptor beta chains listed below, sequenced in a study of cytomegalovirus exposure and HLA in healthy donors. The PCR made use of 60 Vbeta and 13 Jbeta primers. The repertoire was sequenced with immunoSEQ multiplex PCR; TCRdb's copy has only in-frame clones and lacks some. This sample has roughly 120,000 clones, with about four fifths found just once. The specimen sequenced was PBMCs. Receptors were obtained from a young woman in good health and CMV-seronegative.

This chain links TRBV29-1 with TRBJ2-1; TRBD2 aligns across 13 bases. This CDR3 is 16 amino acids long. Germline-derived CDR1 and CDR2 are SQVTM and ANQGSEA. The V and J ends lost 6 bases and 0 bases, in that order; junction bases with no gene match: 5. The CDR3 sequence is CSVTGLAGRSYNEQFF. The CDR3 DNA sequence: TGCAGCGTGACGGGACTAGCGGGACGCTCCTACAATGAGCAGTTCTTC.

The chain couples TRBV2 to TRBJ1-3, with D possibly matching TRBD1 (6 bases). Germline CDR1 SNHLY, CDR2 FYNNEI. This CDR3 has 16 amino acids. V lost 8 bases and J 0 bases, leaving 17 bases between the germline ends. CDR3 residues: CASGRRDTGSGNTIYF. The CDR3 region has the DNA TGTGCCAGCGGAAGAAGGGACACGGGCTCTGGAAACACCATATATTTT.

The chain is built from TRBV7-2 and TRBJ1-1; 7 nucleotides line up with TRBD1. The CDR3 sequence is 15 residues long. V was pared by 1 base and J by 5 bases, with 7 bases of the junction left unmatched. Germline CDR1 reads SGHTA; CDR2 reads FQGNSA. This CDR3 is CASSLVGRGETEAFF. The CDR3 nucleotides are TGTGCCAGCAGCTTAGTGGGCAGGGGGGAGACTGAAGCTTTCTTT.

The sample holds a few counts of this clone. The CDR3 loop is CASNMGGGPQHF. As DNA, the CDR3 is TGTGCCAGTAACATGGGGGGGGGACCCCAGCATTTT. The J gene is TRBJ1-5, the V gene TRBV19; TRBD1 might be the D (5 bases). The V gene's germline CDR1 is LNHDA and CDR2 SQIVND (reference sequence). Deletions cut 7 bases from V and 10 bases from J, with 14 bases between. The CDR3 runs to 12 residues.

The chain uses TRBV19 and TRBJ2-7; TRBD2 matches 7 bases. CDR1 and CDR2 from the germline V gene are LNHDA and SQIVND (reference sequence). The CDR3 has 15 amino acids. V dropped 6 bases and J dropped 4; count of bases not matched to a gene: 12. The DNA for the CDR3 is TGTGCCAGTAGCCTCATGGTGGGAGGGAGTTACGAGCAGTACGTC. Its translation is CASSLMVGGSYEQYV.

J is TRBJ2-5 and V is TRBV7-9, with TRBD1 as a possible D gene (6 bases). Trimming stripped 2 bases from V and 5 bases from J, with 18 bases between. There are 16 residues in the CDR3. Per germline, CDR1 SEHNR and CDR2 FQNEAQ (reference sequence). The CDR3 reads CASSLSRMGQRETQYF. In nucleotides, the CDR3 is TGTGCCAGCAGCTTAAGTCGGATGGGACAAAGGGAGACCCAGTACTTC.

The genes are TRBV7-2 and TRBJ1-1; D is perhaps TRBD1 (6 bases). CDR3 size: 13 residues. With 5 bases removed from V and 3 bases from J, the gap between germline ends came to 10 bases. Germline V CDR1 and CDR2: SGHTA, FQGNSA. CDR3 region: CASSRRGDTEAFF. DNA for the CDR3: TGTGCCAGCAGCCGCAGGGGAGACACTGAAGCTTTCTTT.

The gene calls are TRBV19 and TRBJ1-1; the match to TRBD1 covers 9 bases. V was clipped by 3 bases and J by 7 bases; unmatched bases: 9. Germline V gene lookup returns CDR1 LNHDA and CDR2 SQIVND (reference sequence). The CDR3 is 15 amino acids. The CDR3 region has the DNA TGTGCCAGTAGTATGGGGACAGGGAGGGTTGGTGAAGCTTTCTTT. As protein: CASSMGTGRVGEAFF.

The rearrangement joins TRBV6-6 to TRBJ1-2; TRBD1 matches 10 bases. V shed 7 bases, J shed 4 bases, and the junction held 9 bases outside the gene matches. The CDR3 totals 15 residues. Germline CDR1 MNHNY, CDR2 SVGAGI (reference sequence). The CDR3 bases are TGTGCCAGCATGGAACCGGGACAGGGGCTCTATGGCTACACCTTC. It specifies CASMEPGQGLYGYTF.

The count of this clone is one. J is TRBJ2-7 and V is TRBV7-2, with 10 bases matching TRBD1. Germline trimming cut 6 bases from V and 4 bases from J; bases unmatched to any gene: 6. This CDR3 is built from 14 residues. Per germline, CDR1 SGHTA and CDR2 FQGNSA. CDR3 in DNA: TGTGCCAGCAGTCGGACAGGGGGGAGTTACGAGCAGTACTTC. It encodes CASSRTGGSYEQYF.

V is TRBV15 and J is TRBJ2-1; perhaps TRBD1 as D (5 bases). With 3 bases removed from V and 4 bases from J, the gap between germline ends came to 7 bases. This CDR3 comprises 13 residues. CDR1 is LNHNV, CDR2 YYDKDF, per germline (reference sequence). CDR3 region: CATSRTVYNEQFF. The CDR3, as DNA: TGTGCCACCAGCAGGACAGTTTACAATGAGCAGTTCTTC.

This CDR3 reads CASSESGASEKLFF. Here the CDR3 DNA reads TGTGCCAGCAGTGAGTCAGGGGCCTCTGAAAAACTGTTTTTT. The chain carries TRBV2 and TRBJ1-4; weak D call: TRBD1 (6 bases). Germline CDR1 SNHLY, CDR2 FYNNEI. V gave up 3 bases and J gave up 7 bases, with 12 bases separating them. The CDR3 length is 14 residues.

This clone is a singleton in its sample. The V gene is TRBV5-4, the J gene TRBJ2-5; D unresolved. V lost 3 bases and J lost 2, with 11 bases in between. Germline V gene sequence: CDR1 SGHNT, CDR2 YYREEE (reference sequence). The CDR3 consists of 14 residues. CDR3 bases: TGTGCCAGCAGCTCATACAGAGAGCAAGAGACCCAGTACTTC. Amino acid sequence: CASSSYREQETQYF.

V and J are TRBV30 and TRBJ1-5, with 9 bases matching TRBD1. The junction had 11 bases not matched to a gene; V was cut back by 5 bases and J by 0 bases. The CDR3 loop spans 17 amino acids. The germline CDR1 and CDR2 sequences are GTSNPN and SVGIG (reference sequence). This CDR3 is CAWEDRGNPYSNQPQHF. The CDR3 nucleotides are TGTGCCTGGGAGGACAGGGGAAACCCGTATAGCAATCAGCCCCAGCATTTT.

The chain recombines TRBV29-1 with TRBJ1-2; a possible D gene is TRBD1 (5 bases). Germline V gene sequence: CDR1 SQVTM, CDR2 ANQGSEA. The CDR3 loop spans 11 amino acids. With 7 bases removed from V and 1 base from J, the gap between germline ends came to 7 bases. The CDR3 DNA follows: TGCAGCGCTAGGGGTAACTATGGCTACACCTTC. Protein product: CSARGNYGYTF. Full variable domain (outside the CDR3, taken from reference TRBV29-1 and TRBJ1-2): SAVISQKPSRDICQRGTSLTIQCQVDSQVTMMFWYRQQPGQSLTLIATANQGSEATYESGFVIDKFPISRPNLTFSTLTVSNMSPEDSSIYLCSARGNYGYTFGSGTRLTVV.

The genes are TRBV4-2 and TRBJ2-2, with 9 bases identical to TRBD1. V lost 0 bases to trimming and J lost 6 bases; unmatched junction nucleotides: 5. Germline V lookup: CDR1 LGHNA, CDR2 YNFKEQ. The CDR3 length is 16 residues. The CDR3 is CASSQDDRGVAGELFF. CDR3 bases: TGTGCCAGCAGCCAAGATGACAGGGGGGTGGCCGGGGAGCTGTTTTTT.

This sequence joins TRBV5-6 and TRBJ2-3, with D maybe TRBD2 (5 bases). The V end was cut by 5 bases, the J end by 1 base, with 17 bases between. The CDR3 length is 16 residues. Germline-derived CDR1 and CDR2 are SGHDT and YYEEEE. CDR3 sequence reads: CASSIRGHFGTDTQYF. CDR3 DNA sequence: TGTGCCAGCAGTATCCGAGGGCATTTCGGCACAGATACGCAGTATTTT.

The chain is built from TRBV28 and TRBJ1-4; the match to TRBD1 covers 8 bases. V gave up 4 bases and J gave up 8 bases; unmatched junction bases: 6. The CDR3 has 14 residues. Germline-derived CDR1 and CDR2 are MDHEN and SYDVKM. This CDR3 reads CASSSTGVREKLFF. Here the CDR3 DNA reads TGTGCCAGCAGTTCGACAGGGGTAAGGGAAAAACTGTTTTTT. The full variable domain, completed using reference TRBV28 and TRBJ1-4, is DVKVTQSSRYLVKRTGEKVFLECVQDMDHENMFWYRQDPGLGLRLIYFSYDVKMKEKGDIPEGYSVSREKKERFSLILESASTNQTSMYLCASSSTGVREKLFFGSGTQLSVL.

The CDR3 DNA follows: TGTGCCAGCAGCTTAGGAGTCAATGAGCAGTTCTTC. This encodes CASSLGVNEQFF. The genes are TRBV11-2 and TRBJ2-1, with D unclear. Trimming pared 1 base from V and 6 bases from J, leaving 4 bases between. Germline CDR1 SGHAT, CDR2 FQNNGV. The CDR3 length is 12 residues.

The chain employs TRBV6-5 and TRBJ2-5; 7 nucleotides align to TRBD2. The J call may be faulty, since TRBJ2-7 better matches the DNA end. The CDR3 totals 12 residues. Per the germline V gene, CDR1 is MNHEY and CDR2 is SVGAGI. The chain's CDR3 is CAVSGETYEQYF. CDR3 DNA: TGTGCCGTCAGCGGGGAGACCTACGAGCAGTACTTC.

The chain combines TRBV9 with TRBJ1-2, with D maybe TRBD1 (6 bases). The germline gives CDR1 SGDLS, CDR2 YYNGEE. The CDR3 length is 14 residues. The V end lost 0 bases, the J end lost 6 bases, and 12 bases lay between the germline ends. The CDR3 region has the DNA TGTGCCAGCAGCGTAGGGGGGACATTAAATGGCTACACCTTC. It translates to CASSVGGTLNGYTF.

This clone has a single count. The rearrangement uses TRBV18 and TRBJ2-1; 10 nucleotides match TRBD2. The CDR3 spans 17 residues. Germline V CDR1 and CDR2: KGHSH, LQKENI. J was trimmed by 2 bases and V by 0 bases; bases with no gene match: 4. CDR3 loop: CASSPPLAGVTYNEQFF. As DNA, the CDR3 is TGTGCCAGCTCACCACCCCTAGCGGGAGTTACCTACAATGAGCAGTTCTTC.

This clone has just a few counts. CDR3 loop: CASSAGQGITEAFF. The CDR3 DNA sequence: TGCGCCAGCAGCGCGGGACAGGGAATCACTGAAGCTTTCTTT. V is TRBV5-1 and J is TRBJ1-1, with 9 bases matching TRBD1. J gave up 4 bases and V 4 bases, and 5 bases lay outside the gene matches. Germline loops: CDR1 SGHRS, CDR2 YFSETQ. This CDR3 has 14 residues.

This clone showed up just a few times. The chain carries TRBV7-6 and TRBJ2-3; TRBD2 matches 14 bases. The V and J ends lost 4 bases and 7 bases, in that order; junction bases with no gene match: 4. Germline-derived CDR1 and CDR2 are SGHVS and FNYEAQ. This CDR3 has 15 residues. CDR3 sequence reads: CASSSGTSGRNTQYF. The DNA for the CDR3 is TGTGCCAGCAGCTCCGGGACTAGCGGGAGAAATACGCAGTATTTT.

V is TRBV6-4 and J is TRBJ2-1, with 9 nucleotides matching TRBD1. There are 15 residues in the CDR3. V was clipped by 6 bases and J by 0 bases; unmatched bases: 3. Germline CDR1 and CDR2: MRHNA and SNTAGT. The CDR3 DNA is TGTGCCAGCAGCCGACAGGGGGGCTCCTACAATGAGCAGTTCTTC. This encodes CASSRQGGSYNEQFF.

This chain uses TRBV2 with TRBJ2-2, with TRBD2 matching 12 bases. V lost 7 bases, J lost 4 bases, and 10 bases stayed unmatched. This CDR3 contains 17 residues. The germline V gene has CDR1 SNHLY and CDR2 FYNNEI. Here the CDR3 reads CASMDLAGGPGTGELFF. Written as DNA, the CDR3 is TGTGCCAGCATGGACCTAGCGGGAGGGCCGGGCACCGGGGAGCTGTTTTTT.